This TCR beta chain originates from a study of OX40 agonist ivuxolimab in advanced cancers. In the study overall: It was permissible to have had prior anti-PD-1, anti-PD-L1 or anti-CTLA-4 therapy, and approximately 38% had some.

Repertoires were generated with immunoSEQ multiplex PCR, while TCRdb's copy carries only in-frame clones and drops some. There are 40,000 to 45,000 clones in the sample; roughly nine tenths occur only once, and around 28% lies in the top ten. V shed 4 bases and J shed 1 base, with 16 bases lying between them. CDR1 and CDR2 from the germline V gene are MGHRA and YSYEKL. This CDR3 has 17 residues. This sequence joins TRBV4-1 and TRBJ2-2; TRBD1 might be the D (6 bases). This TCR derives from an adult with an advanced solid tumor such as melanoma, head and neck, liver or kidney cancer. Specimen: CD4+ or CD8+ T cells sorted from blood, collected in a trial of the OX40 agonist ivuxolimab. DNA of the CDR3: TGCGCCAGCAGCCCTCTGGGGACACCGGAGAACACCGGGGAGCTGTTTTTT. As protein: CASSPLGTPENTGELFF.